The source of this T cell receptor beta chain is a study of T-cell memory formation after mild COVID-19. TCRdb recomputed calls from the 5' RACE reads with MiXCR, one row per CDR3 protein. The sample carries hundreds of thousands of distinct CDR3 sequences, about a fifth recorded once. This clonotype was found a few times. The antigen is not known. Whole-study results and caveats: Cross-reactive memory seemingly joined, as some responding clones were found in pre-infection memory.

The specimen was PBMCs or a T cell subset sorted from them (not recorded which). This receptor was identified in an adult woman who had mild COVID-19 (a few samples of this study predate the infection). Cell type and time point are not known.

CDR3 in amino acids: CSPFSGQGAIPPLHF. The DNA for the CDR3 is TGCAGTCCTTTCAGCGGACAGGGCGCGATTCCACCCCTCCACTTT. This chain uses TRBV20-1 with TRBJ1-6; 8 bases fit TRBD1. Losses at the gene ends were 8 bases for V and 11 bases for J; bases not matched to a gene: 17. Germline CDR1 reads DFQATT; CDR2 reads SNEGSKA (reference sequence). The CDR3 length is 15 residues.